Below are 17 T cell receptor beta chains sequenced from a single sample in a study of molecular identifiers for immune sequencing clone quantification. MiXCR, applied by TCRdb to the PCR reads, yields one record per CDR3 protein. Seen here are about 640,000 distinct CDR3 sequences, just under 20% observed once, and the top ten hold roughly 0.9%. Sequences were obtained from naive CD8+ T cells from blood, with Jurkat cell RNA spiked in. Regarding subset: FACS-sorted CD8+CD4-CCR7+CD45RA+ naive T cells. Receptor source: a human donor in good health. Some libraries in this study had Jurkat cell RNA spiked in.

The chain recombines TRBV9 with TRBJ2-5; 9 positions agree with TRBD1. The germline gives CDR1 SGDLS, CDR2 YYNGEE. This CDR3 has 16 residues. The trim removed 1 base at V and 2 bases at J, leaving 6 bases unmatched. For the CDR3, the DNA is TGTGCCAGCAGCGTACTTAGGACAGGGGATCAAGAGACCCAGTACTTC. Protein product: CASSVLRTGDQETQYF.

Turning to this clonotype: The missing conserved phenylalanine or tryptophan at the end of this CDR3 makes a read error likely. The J gene is TRBJ1-6, the V gene TRBV6-5; D call uncertain. The germline V gene has CDR1 MNHEY and CDR2 SVGAGI. The CDR3 contains 14 residues. Trimming left V 5 bases short and J 9 bases short, with 14 bases between. Written as DNA, the CDR3 is TGTGCCAGCAGTCTCAATGCACTGGGTTCACCCCTCCACTCT. Translating gives CASSLNALGSPLHS.

This clonotype showed up many times. CDR3 amino acids: CSARGVAGGSTDTQYF. CDR3 sequence (DNA): TGCAGTGCTAGAGGGGTAGCGGGGGGCAGCACAGATACGCAGTATTTT. The V and J genes are TRBV20-1 and TRBJ2-3; 10 bases agree with TRBD2. CDR1 and CDR2 (germline): DFQATT, SNEGSKA (reference sequence). V lost 1 base to trimming and J lost 0 bases; unmatched junction nucleotides: 4. This CDR3 comprises 16 residues.

This clonotype has only a few counts. This chain joins TRBV7-6 and TRBJ2-7, with no clear D. Germline CDR1 reads SGHVS; CDR2 reads FNYEAQ. CDR3 length: 13 residues. V gave up 3 bases and J gave up 3 bases, with 9 bases separating them. In DNA form, the CDR3 reads TGTGCCAGCAGCTTGGCGGAGCGCTACGAGCAGTACTTC. Amino acid sequence: CASSLAERYEQYF.

The sample holds one count of this clonotype. Germline and junction disagree at one end, which may indicate a read error. V usage is TRBV6-2 or TRBV6-3 and J usage is TRBJ1-5; no clear D gene. The germline CDR1 and CDR2 sequences are MNHEY and SVGEGT. The CDR3 contains 16 residues. The CDR3 loop reads CASSYSKGRSSQPQHF. CDR3 bases: TGTGCCAGCAGTTACAGTAAGGGTAGAAGCAGTCAGCCCCAGCATTTT.

At least ten counts were recorded for this clonotype. The chain uses TRBV20-1 and TRBJ2-3; 9 positions match TRBD2. The CDR3 loop spans 17 amino acids. Germline CDR1 is DFQATT and CDR2 is SNEGSKA (reference sequence). The V gene end was trimmed by 0 bases and the J gene end by 2 bases; junction bases not matched to a gene: 9. CDR3 residues: CSARDQISGSSTDTQYF. CDR3 nucleotide sequence: TGCAGTGCTAGAGATCAAATTAGCGGGAGTTCCACAGATACGCAGTATTTT.

This clonotype came up many times. The chain has TRBV5-6 and TRBJ2-4, with TRBD1 matching 8 bases. Losses at the gene ends were 3 bases for V and 1 base for J; bases not matched to a gene: 12. The CDR3 is 18 residues long. The germline V gene encodes CDR1 SGHDT and CDR2 YYEEEE. Written as DNA, the CDR3 is TGTGCCAGCAGCTGGGGTGTTGGACAGGGTCTTGCCAAAAACATTCAGTACTTC. It codes for CASSWGVGQGLAKNIQYF.

Ten or more counts support this clonotype. The rearrangement uses TRBV6-1 and TRBJ2-3; D is possibly TRBD2 (7 bases). Per the germline V gene, CDR1 is MNHNS and CDR2 is SASEGT. Trimming pared 4 bases from V and 1 base from J, leaving 27 bases between. The CDR3 sequence is 20 residues long. CDR3 coding DNA: TGTGCCAGCAGTGGTCTCCTTGGGTTGGGGGGGGCCTGGGGCACAGATACGCAGTATTTT. This translates into CASSGLLGLGGAWGTDTQYF.

This clonotype was found many times. V usage is TRBV7-6 and J usage is TRBJ2-7; 8 bases map to TRBD2. Germline values: CDR1 SGHVS, CDR2 FNYEAQ. The CDR3 consists of 14 residues. V trimming: 5 bases; J trimming: 6 bases; junction bases outside the gene matches: 9. As DNA, the CDR3 is TGTGCCAGCAGCACCCCGGGACTAGGGGGCGAGCAGTACTTC. This sequence encodes CASSTPGLGGEQYF.

This clonotype was detected only a few times. The CDR3 reads CASSLVRTGVSETQYF. The CDR3, as DNA: TGTGCCAGCAGCTTAGTACGGACAGGGGTTTCGGAGACCCAGTACTTC. The chain uses TRBV13 and TRBJ2-5; 9 nucleotides agree with TRBD1. There are 16 residues in the CDR3. CDR1 and CDR2 from the germline V gene are PRHDT and FYEKMQ (reference sequence). The trim removed 1 base at V and 5 bases at J, leaving 8 bases unmatched.

The table lists this clonotype with many counts. V gene TRBV7-9 combines with J gene TRBJ2-7; no definite D call. The germline CDR1 and CDR2 sequences are SEHNR and FQNEAQ (reference sequence). The V end was cut by 5 bases, the J end by 5 bases, with 22 bases between. The CDR3 runs 16 residues. DNA for the CDR3: TGTGCCAGCAGCAGACCCGGTGAATGGCTATCGGACGAGCAGTACTTC. Translating gives CASSRPGEWLSDEQYF.

This clonotype has only a few counts. One junction end does not reproduce the germline sequence, and a read error may be involved. This chain joins TRBV7-7 and TRBJ2-1, with 15 bases matching TRBD2. The CDR3 is 16 amino acids. Germline CDR1 reads SSHAT; CDR2 reads FNYEAQ (reference sequence). The CDR3 nucleotides read TGTGCTAGCAGCCGGGGACTAGCGGGAGGTAGTAATGAGCAGTTCTTC. This sequence encodes CASSRGLAGGSNEQFF.

A few counts support this clonotype. The chain recombines TRBV12-3 or TRBV12-4 with TRBJ2-5; D is ambiguous. This CDR3 is 11 amino acids long. The germline V and J ends were trimmed by 6 bases and 7 bases, with 9 bases remaining between them. CDR3 sequence reads: CASRSLGTQYF. The CDR3 region has the DNA TGTGCCAGCAGGAGCCTTGGGACCCAGTACTTC.

This chain connects TRBV6-6 to TRBJ1-5; 7 nucleotides match TRBD1. J was trimmed by 7 bases and V by 0 bases; bases with no gene match: 12. Germline values: CDR1 MNHNY, CDR2 SVGAGI (reference sequence). This CDR3 is 17 amino acids long. The CDR3 loop reads CASSYSFPGGLGQPQHF. DNA for the CDR3: TGTGCCAGCAGTTACTCGTTTCCAGGGGGATTGGGCCAGCCCCAGCATTTT.

The chain employs TRBV11-2 and TRBJ1-6, with D hard to call. V shed 5 bases and J shed 7 bases, with 12 bases lying between them. This CDR3 has 14 residues. In germline, CDR1 is SGHAT, CDR2 FQNNGV. CDR3 bases: TGTGCCAGCAGCCCCTATCCACCGAATTCACCCCTCCACTTT. Its protein product is CASSPYPPNSPLHF.

This clonotype was observed many times. The J gene is TRBJ2-3, the V gene TRBV6-6; tentatively, D is TRBD1 (5 bases). The V end was cut by 2 bases, the J end by 4 bases, with 25 bases between. The CDR3 contains 19 residues. Germline V gene lookup returns CDR1 MNHNY and CDR2 SVGAGI (reference sequence). CDR3 sequence (DNA): TGTGCCAGCAGTTACCCCCAAGGGGCGGCTCAAATGGGCCCAGATACGCAGTATTTT. It is translated as CASSYPQGAAQMGPDTQYF.

This clonotype was seen a handful of times. This chain links TRBV28 with TRBJ1-2; D is uncertain. The CDR3 is 12 residues long. V lost 9 bases, J lost 7 bases, and 15 bases lay in between. Germline V lookup: CDR1 MDHEN, CDR2 SYDVKM. Here the CDR3 DNA reads TGTGCCAGTTCCCAAATTTACGGTGGCTACACCTTC. This encodes CASSQIYGGYTF.